This section outlines one TCR beta chain sequence together with its context. Its specific antigen is unknown. The record has no base qualities; no much larger clone is one base away. TRB CDR3 regions were amplified from genomic DNA with the immunoSEQ two-step, bias-controlled multiplex PCR assay. Sequencing of CDR3 libraries was carried out on an Illumina NextSeq 500. Processing in the source paper ran as follows. The immunoSEQ Analyzer platform was used for initial alignment and bioinformatics, including bias normalization against synthetic CDR3 analogs. V, D and J genes were annotated according to IMGT database definitions. Additional TRBV analyses were carried out with default settings in VDJtools version 1.1.10 and the R package tcR version 2.2.1.11. GLIPH analysis was done using default settings in version 1.0. Significant clonotype frequency changes were tested by 2-sided binomial test with Benjamini-Hochberg correction (alpha = 0.01) in CDR3 sequences with at least 5 reads. TCRdb took this table from immuneACCESS and kept in-frame rearrangements with V and J called. Such tables lack part of the clones; where checked against another copy, unresolved V genes explain under half of the gap, and the rest is unexplained. That table supplies the V and J calls and clone size; D and trimming were determined from the DNA. This sample holds some 47,000 clones; over 90% were observed only once. The top ten hold over 3% of the sample.

This record belongs to a study of T cell therapy after organ transplantation (dated by TCRdb to about 2019). In terms of the full investigation: The therapy products consisted of autologous CMV-specific T cells grown in vitro for approximately two weeks using a peptide pool of 30 HLA class I and II CMV epitopes. Each patient got up to 6 T cell doses, given every 2 weeks, and was then monitored for around 28 weeks after finishing therapy. Of the roughly 10 patients, eight were classified as clinical responders and two were classified as nonresponders. Across 2 to 6 intravenous infusions, patients got a median of 1.92 x 10^8 CMV-specific T cells. The study was a follow-up TRBV repertoire analysis of an open-label phase I trial of autologous CMV-specific adoptive T cell therapy in solid-organ transplant recipients. Pretherapy peripheral blood samples were collected before T cell therapy was commenced. Of the approximately eleven patients, only 7 or 8 had long-term post-therapy samples available.

V loses 3 bases of germline sequence and J loses 1 base, and the interval between the two ends is 14 bases. From the germline V gene, CDR1 is SGHDN and CDR2 is FVKESK. From cysteine to phenylalanine, the CDR3 is 16 amino acids long. The kept DNA is CDR3 alone, 48 bases in frame from the first base. The sample's time point, from its label and the paper: before start of T cell therapy. Solid-organ transplant recipients with drug-resistant/recurrent cytomegalovirus were included as patients. About 10 trial participants were selected for repertoire analysis based on availability of post-therapy peripheral blood mononuclear cells. Viable CD3+CD8+CD4- lymphocytes were isolated from PBMCs by sorting on a BD FACSAria III. The Qiagen DNeasy Kit was used to extract genomic DNA from the sorted cells. What the authors observed across the whole study: Fold change in CD8 clonality after therapy inversely correlated with pretherapy clonality, suggesting less biased repertoires were more receptive to remodeling. The small cohort prevented assessing confounders such as concurrent antirejection and antiviral medications. Before therapy, nonresponders had marked clonal expansions, and after therapy the repertoires of nonresponders changed only minimally. Both transferred clonotypes and endogenous clonotypes not detected in the therapy products appeared to be included in post-therapy reconstitution. The small number of expansions detected in nonresponders may be due to reduced sample coverage caused by poor CD8+ T cell yield.

The sequence derives from a human patient who had received a solid organ transplant and had CMV disease. The source material was CD8+ T cells from blood, sampled before autologous CMV-specific T cell therapy. This chain joins TRBV14 to TRBJ2-3; the D element could tentatively be TRBD1 or TRBD2, as 5 bases agree for each. CDR3 loop: CASSHTRGAGTDTQYF. The nucleotide sequence is TGTGCCAGCAGCCATACCCGAGGGGCAGGCACAGATACGCAGTATTTT.